Each of the 16 T cell receptor beta chains below was sequenced from the same sample in a study of T cells after yellow fever vaccination (dated by TCRdb to the late 2010s). Library preparation was by 5' RACE. Sequencer: Illumina NovaSeq 6000. Clones were called with MiXCR by TCRdb after fastp trimmed the public reads at Q25, and only in-frame beta chains were retained. Entries are consolidated by CDR3 protein sequence, retaining the most common genes and DNA. The sample table lists 250,000 to 350,000 distinct CDR3 sequences, 7.5% to 9.5% of them with a count of one. The ten largest clones take up about 3% of the sample. The meaning of the sample's treatment or condition label: live attenuated yellow fever vaccine strain. Material: CD4+ T cells sorted from PBMCs, obtained 5 days after the yellow fever booster vaccination. The receptors derive from a young man who received the YFV17D yellow fever vaccine.

This clonotype turned up a few times. As DNA, the CDR3 is TGTGCCAGCAAGAGGGGAGGGGGACCCTACGAGCAGTACGTC. This encodes CASKRGGGPYEQYV. The chain recombines TRBV18 with TRBJ2-7, with D maybe TRBD2 (7 bases). Trimming shortened V by 8 bases and J by 2 bases, and 16 bases separated the two germline ends. The CDR3 has 14 residues. Germline loops: CDR1 KGHSH, CDR2 LQKENI.

This clonotype showed up just a few times. The chain has TRBV9 and TRBJ2-1; D possibly corresponds to TRBD2 (6 bases). Germline lookup yields CDR1 SGDLS and CDR2 YYNGEE. Trimming left V 0 bases short and J 6 bases short, with 13 bases between. This CDR3 is 15 amino acids long. CDR3 loop: CASSVGTGGPNEQFF. The CDR3 DNA follows: TGTGCCAGCAGCGTAGGAACAGGAGGGCCCAATGAGCAGTTCTTC.

This clonotype was counted at least ten times. The chain is built from TRBV12-3 or TRBV12-4 and TRBJ1-1; D uncertain. The CDR3 sequence is 13 residues long. V gave up 3 bases and J gave up 1 base, with 6 bases separating them. The CDR3 coding sequence is TGTGCCAGCAGTTTCAGTCCGAACACTGAAGCTTTCTTT. Amino acids: CASSFSPNTEAFF.

This clonotype occurred many times. V usage is TRBV29-1 and J usage is TRBJ1-3; tentative D call: TRBD1 (6 bases). V was trimmed by 5 bases and J by 0 bases, leaving 14 bases between them. The CDR3 sequence is 15 residues long. Germline V lookup: CDR1 SQVTM, CDR2 ANQGSEA. The CDR3 sequence: CSVTGQTYSGNTIYF. CDR3 bases: TGCAGCGTTACCGGACAGACATACTCTGGAAACACCATATATTTT.

This clonotype was observed at least ten times. The genes are TRBV7-8 and TRBJ2-2, with 7 bases lining up with TRBD2. Germline CDR1 SGHVS, CDR2 FQNEAQ. V was clipped by 5 bases and J by 3 bases; unmatched bases: 12. The CDR3 is 17 amino acids. CDR3 protein: CASSLWVQREDTGELFF. The CDR3 DNA sequence: TGTGCCAGCAGCCTCTGGGTCCAGCGGGAAGACACCGGGGAGCTGTTTTTT.

The gene calls are TRBV5-1 and TRBJ2-5, with 7 bases identical to TRBD1. V shed 2 bases and J 3 bases; nucleotides not matched to a gene: 1. This CDR3 is 13 amino acids long. The V gene's germline CDR1 is SGHRS and CDR2 YFSETQ. The CDR3 DNA reads as TGCGCCAGCAGCTTTCAGGGGGAAGAGACCCAGTACTTC. Protein: CASSFQGEETQYF.

This clonotype turned up a few times. The rearrangement uses TRBV13 and TRBJ2-5; 8 bases match TRBD1. The CDR3 consists of 17 residues. V dropped 5 bases and J dropped 4; count of bases not matched to a gene: 15. Germline V gene lookup returns CDR1 PRHDT and CDR2 FYEKMQ (reference sequence). The CDR3 coding sequence is TGTGCCAGCAGCGCCTGGGACAGGTTGCGAGTAACAGAGACCCAGTACTTC. It specifies CASSAWDRLRVTETQYF.

The V gene is TRBV5-4, the J gene TRBJ1-4, with D hard to call. V was shortened by 1 base and J by 8 bases, with 15 bases between the two germline ends. CDR3 length: 15 residues. Germline CDR1 is SGHNT and CDR2 is YYREEE (reference sequence). Here the CDR3 reads CASSLRATPGEKLFF. The CDR3 DNA reads TGTGCCAGCAGCTTGCGGGCTACGCCCGGCGAAAAACTGTTTTTT.

This clonotype has only a few counts. V gene TRBV28 combines with J gene TRBJ1-4; the D gene is possibly TRBD1 (6 bases). V shed 2 bases and J shed 5 bases, with 12 bases lying between them. CDR1 is MDHEN, CDR2 SYDVKM, per germline. The CDR3 covers 15 residues. CDR3 sequence (DNA): TGTGCCAGCAGTTTACAACAGGGTAGGAATGAAAAACTGTTTTTT. This codes for CASSLQQGRNEKLFF.

This clonotype was seen more than once but under ten times. The chain is built from TRBV20-1 and TRBJ2-7, with a weak D call TRBD1 (7 bases). Per the germline V gene, CDR1 is DFQATT and CDR2 is SNEGSKA (reference sequence). Trimming left V 4 bases short and J 3 bases short, with 13 bases between. The length of the CDR3 is 13 residues. The CDR3 sequence is CSAKAGQLYEQYF. The CDR3 region has the DNA TGCAGTGCTAAGGCGGGACAGCTCTACGAGCAGTACTTC.

The chain is built from TRBV7-9 and TRBJ1-2, with D perhaps matching TRBD1 (5 bases). Germline V gives CDR1 SEHNR, CDR2 FQNEAQ (reference sequence). The CDR3 contains 15 residues. V lost 5 bases and J 6 bases, leaving 19 bases between the germline ends. CDR3 protein: CASSRLGLQPNGYTF. As DNA, the CDR3 is TGTGCCAGCAGCCGCTTGGGGCTACAGCCAAATGGCTACACCTTC.

This clonotype turned up a few times. The rearrangement joins TRBV3-1 to TRBJ2-5, with 9 bases matching TRBD2. Germline CDR1 LGHDT, CDR2 YNNKEL (reference sequence). There are 18 residues in the CDR3. Trimming at V came to 0 bases and at J to 2 bases, leaving 10 bases not matched to a gene. CDR3 loop: CASSQEIRAGGRQETQYF. The CDR3 DNA is TGTGCCAGCAGCCAAGAAATCAGGGCGGGGGGGCGTCAAGAGACCCAGTACTTC.

In its sample, this clonotype was seen a few times. The V and J genes are TRBV4-2 and TRBJ2-1, with 7 nucleotides matching TRBD1. Per germline, CDR1 LGHNA and CDR2 YNFKEQ. V gave up 7 bases and J gave up 8 bases; unmatched junction bases: 14. CDR3 length: 15 residues. CDR3 coding DNA: TGTGCCAGCACGCTAACCGGGACAGTTGGCCATGAGCAGTTCTTC. Amino acids: CASTLTGTVGHEQFF.

This clonotype was detected many times. The rearrangement joins TRBV2 to TRBJ2-3; D unclear. CDR3 length: 13 amino acids. Germline lookup yields CDR1 SNHLY and CDR2 FYNNEI. Trimming took 5 bases from V and 2 from J, leaving 8 bases between them. CDR3 sequence (DNA): TGTGCCAGCAGTTCTACATTCACAGATACGCAGTATTTT. Translating it yields CASSSTFTDTQYF. Using reference TRBV2 and TRBJ2-3 for the parts outside the CDR3, the full variable domain is EPEVTQTPSHQVTQMGQEVILRCVPISNHLYFYWYRQILGQKVEFLVSFYNNEISEKSEIFDDQFSVERPDGSNFTLKIRSTKLEDSAMYFCASSSTFTDTQYFGPGTRLTVL.

This clonotype appeared many times. The chain carries TRBV4-3 and TRBJ2-1; 10 bases agree with TRBD2. This CDR3 contains 15 residues. Germline V gene data show CDR1 as LGHNA and CDR2 as YSLEER. Germline trimming cut 0 bases from V and 8 bases from J; bases unmatched to any gene: 4. The CDR3 loop reads CASSQDWTSGYEQFF. The CDR3, as DNA: TGCGCCAGCAGCCAAGATTGGACTAGCGGCTATGAGCAGTTCTTC.

In its sample, this clonotype was seen many times. V and J are TRBV11-2 and TRBJ2-3, with D maybe TRBD2 (5 bases). CDR3 size: 14 residues. The germline V and J ends were trimmed by 6 bases and 5 bases, with 15 bases remaining between them. Germline CDR1 is SGHAT and CDR2 is FQNNGV. The CDR3, as DNA: TGTGCCAGCAGTATAACGGGGATGGTAGATACGCAGTATTTT. Protein product: CASSITGMVDTQYF.